The rows below give T cell receptor beta chains drawn from one sample of a study of CD8 T cells in ankylosing spondylitis. TCRdb reanalysed the 5' RACE reads using MiXCR and keeps one entry per CDR3 protein. The data hold more than 300,000 distinct CDR3 sequences, with roughly 12% observed a single time. Sequenced: blood, either unsorted or a sorted T cell fraction (not recorded which). The receptors derive from a female donor with ankylosing spondylitis or in good health (not recorded which). Each CDR3 is given with its conserved first and last residue. Each record gives: D gene, clone size, J gene, V gene, CDR3 protein, CDR3 DNA. A D gene is named only where the DNA matches it firmly. Only some rows state a clone size, as once, few, many or a class for expanded clones.

d_call: NA
clone_size: many
j_call: TRBJ1-5
v_call: TRBV5-1
cdr3_aa: CASSLGDGRDQPQHF
cdr3_nt: TGCGCCAGCAGCTTGGGGGACGGCCGGGATCAGCCCCAGCATTTT

d_call: NA
clone_size: many
j_call: TRBJ2-5
v_call: TRBV20-1
cdr3_aa: CSAGLQETQYF
cdr3_nt: TGCAGTGCCGGACTACAAGAGACCCAGTACTTC

d_call: TRBD1
clone_size: few
j_call: TRBJ1-5
v_call: TRBV6-1
cdr3_aa: CASTEAGQGARGPQHF
cdr3_nt: TGTGCCAGCACCGAAGCGGGACAGGGGGCGAGGGGGCCCCAGCATTTT

d_call: TRBD2
clone_size: few
j_call: TRBJ2-3
v_call: TRBV7-9
cdr3_aa: CASIMSGVRADTQYF
cdr3_nt: TGTGCCAGCATAATGAGCGGGGTGAGGGCAGATACGCAGTATTTT

d_call: NA
clone_size: few
j_call: TRBJ2-3
v_call: TRBV4-2
cdr3_aa: CASSQDSQDTQYF
cdr3_nt: TGTGCCAGCAGCCAAGATAGTCAAGATACGCAGTATTTT

d_call: NA
clone_size: many
j_call: TRBJ1-2
v_call: TRBV12-3/TRBV12-4
cdr3_aa: CASTSVPDDGYTF
cdr3_nt: TGTGCCAGCACCTCCGTTCCCGACGACGGCTACACCTTC

d_call: NA
clone_size: few
j_call: TRBJ2-2
v_call: TRBV20-1
cdr3_aa: CSARDTPSTTGELFF
cdr3_nt: TGCAGTGCTAGGGATACACCATCAACGACCGGGGAGCTGTTTTTT

d_call: TRBD1
clone_size: few
j_call: TRBJ2-3
v_call: TRBV15
cdr3_aa: CATSKTGFTDTQYF
cdr3_nt: TGTGCCACCAGCAAGACAGGGTTCACAGATACGCAGTATTTT

d_call: NA
clone_size: many
j_call: TRBJ2-3
v_call: TRBV29-1
cdr3_aa: CSVGQLRSTDTQYF
cdr3_nt: TGCAGCGTTGGGCAGCTCCGCAGCACAGATACGCAGTATTTT

d_call: TRBD2
clone_size: many
j_call: TRBJ2-3
v_call: TRBV20-1
cdr3_aa: CSASASGGGPTDTQYF
cdr3_nt: TGCAGTGCTAGTGCTAGCGGGGGGGGGCCCACAGATACGCAGTATTTT

d_call: TRBD1
clone_size: many
j_call: TRBJ2-5
v_call: TRBV12-3/TRBV12-4
cdr3_aa: CASSIGTEETQYF
cdr3_nt: TGTGCCAGCAGCATCGGGACAGAAGAGACCCAGTACTTC

d_call: NA
clone_size: many
j_call: TRBJ2-2
v_call: TRBV5-1
cdr3_aa: CASSSLTENTGELFF
cdr3_nt: TGCGCCAGCAGCAGTCTGACAGAGAACACCGGGGAGCTGTTTTTT

d_call: TRBD2
clone_size: few
j_call: TRBJ2-3
v_call: TRBV24-1
cdr3_aa: CATSDPGTSGGNTQYF
cdr3_nt: TGTGCCACCAGTGATCCCGGGACTAGCGGGGGAAATACGCAGTATTTT

d_call: NA
clone_size: many
j_call: TRBJ2-7
v_call: TRBV10-3
cdr3_aa: CAISSPATDSYEQYF
cdr3_nt: TGTGCCATCAGTTCGCCTGCGACAGACTCCTACGAGCAGTACTTC

d_call: NA
clone_size: NA
j_call: TRBJ2-7
v_call: TRBV6-2/TRBV6-3
cdr3_aa: CASRTGAYEQYF
cdr3_nt: TGTGCCAGCAGGACCGGGGCTTACGAGCAGTACTTC

d_call: NA
clone_size: NA
j_call: TRBJ2-5
v_call: TRBV29-1
cdr3_aa: CSVALRGGTQYF
cdr3_nt: TGCAGCGTTGCCCTAAGGGGCGGGACCCAGTACTTC

d_call: TRBD2
clone_size: few
j_call: TRBJ2-1
v_call: TRBV20-1
cdr3_aa: CSARAGTSGRANEQFF
cdr3_nt: TGCAGTGCTAGGGCCGGGACTAGCGGGAGGGCCAATGAGCAGTTCTTC

d_call: NA
clone_size: many
j_call: TRBJ1-1
v_call: TRBV7-6
cdr3_aa: CASSLDPAMNTEAFF
cdr3_nt: TGTGCCAGCAGCTTAGATCCGGCCATGAACACTGAAGCTTTCTTT

d_call: NA
clone_size: many
j_call: TRBJ2-7
v_call: TRBV5-1
cdr3_aa: CASSDTGSYEQYF
cdr3_nt: TGCGCCAGCAGCGACACAGGGTCCTACGAGCAGTACTTC

d_call: TRBD1
clone_size: NA
j_call: TRBJ1-2
v_call: TRBV30
cdr3_aa: CAPTEGAGYGYTF
cdr3_nt: TGTGCCCCGACCGAGGGGGCAGGGTATGGCTACACCTTC

d_call: TRBD1
clone_size: NA
j_call: TRBJ1-3
v_call: TRBV12-3/TRBV12-4
cdr3_aa: CASRPTGSSGNTIYF
cdr3_nt: TGTGCCAGCAGGCCGACAGGGTCCTCTGGAAACACCATATATTTT

d_call: NA
clone_size: many
j_call: TRBJ1-4
v_call: TRBV20-1
cdr3_aa: CSALDSASNEKLFF
cdr3_nt: TGCAGTGCCCTCGACAGCGCATCTAATGAAAAACTGTTTTTT

d_call: TRBD2
clone_size: many
j_call: TRBJ2-1
v_call: TRBV7-9
cdr3_aa: CASSPRGSSYNEQFF
cdr3_nt: TGTGCCAGCAGCCCCCGCGGGAGCTCCTACAATGAGCAGTTCTTC

d_call: NA
clone_size: many
j_call: TRBJ2-2
v_call: TRBV20-1
cdr3_aa: CSALPRVGTGELFF
cdr3_nt: TGCAGTGCCCTTCCCAGGGTGGGGACCGGGGAGCTGTTTTTT

d_call: NA
clone_size: many
j_call: TRBJ2-7
v_call: TRBV5-1
cdr3_aa: CASSSGSGYEQYF
cdr3_nt: TGCGCCAGCTCCTCGGGTTCCGGTTACGAGCAGTACTTC

d_call: NA
clone_size: many
j_call: TRBJ2-2
v_call: TRBV5-1
cdr3_aa: CASSSSVGELFF
cdr3_nt: TGCGCCAGCAGCTCTAGCGTCGGGGAGCTGTTTTTT

d_call: TRBD1
clone_size: many
j_call: TRBJ1-2
v_call: TRBV5-5
cdr3_aa: CASSLAGRGPSGYTF
cdr3_nt: TGTGCCAGCAGCTTGGCCGGCAGGGGGCCGAGTGGCTACACCTTC

d_call: NA
clone_size: once
j_call: TRBJ1-4
v_call: TRBV20-1
cdr3_aa: CSASGRLNEKLFF
cdr3_nt: TGCAGTGCTAGCGGGAGGCTAAATGAAAAACTGTTTTTT

d_call: TRBD1
clone_size: NA
j_call: TRBJ2-1
v_call: TRBV5-1
cdr3_aa: CASSAGTGDYNEQFF
cdr3_nt: TGCGCCAGCAGCGCCGGGACAGGGGATTACAATGAGCAGTTCTTC

d_call: TRBD2
clone_size: NA
j_call: TRBJ2-7
v_call: TRBV11-2
cdr3_aa: CASSLASGGAYEQYF
cdr3_nt: TGTGCCAGCAGCTTAGCGTCCGGGGGGGCATACGAGCAGTACTTC

d_call: NA
clone_size: few
j_call: TRBJ2-5
v_call: TRBV20-1
cdr3_aa: CSARDIGRVAETQYF
cdr3_nt: TGCAGTGCTAGAGATATAGGGCGCGTTGCAGAGACCCAGTACTTC

d_call: TRBD2
clone_size: many
j_call: TRBJ2-3
v_call: TRBV5-1
cdr3_aa: CASSRVPGLAGVLGDTQYF
cdr3_nt: TGCGCCAGCAGCAGGGTACCGGGACTAGCGGGAGTATTGGGAGATACGCAGTATTTT

d_call: TRBD1
clone_size: many
j_call: TRBJ1-5
v_call: TRBV27
cdr3_aa: CASSFGTASNQPQHF
cdr3_nt: TGTGCCAGCAGTTTTGGGACAGCCAGCAATCAGCCCCAGCATTTT

d_call: TRBD2
clone_size: NA
j_call: TRBJ2-7
v_call: TRBV3-1
cdr3_aa: CASSFSGGGPYEQYF
cdr3_nt: TGTGCCAGCAGCTTTAGCGGGGGGGGACCCTACGAGCAGTACTTC

d_call: NA
clone_size: many
j_call: TRBJ1-5
v_call: TRBV20-1
cdr3_aa: CSAREAVGTQPQHF
cdr3_nt: TGCAGTGCTAGAGAGGCCGTCGGGACCCAGCCCCAGCATTTT

d_call: NA
clone_size: many
j_call: TRBJ2-7
v_call: TRBV4-2
cdr3_aa: CASSQEPSGYEQYF
cdr3_nt: TGTGCCAGCAGCCAAGAACCGAGTGGCTACGAGCAGTACTTC

d_call: NA
clone_size: many
j_call: TRBJ2-2
v_call: TRBV24-1
cdr3_aa: CATSVGGAHSNTGELFF
cdr3_nt: TGTGCCACCAGTGTGGGGGGAGCTCATTCGAACACCGGGGAGCTGTTTTTT

d_call: NA
clone_size: many
j_call: TRBJ1-1
v_call: TRBV6-1
cdr3_aa: CASIGASAMNTEAFF
cdr3_nt: TGTGCCAGCATCGGGGCGAGTGCAATGAACACTGAAGCTTTCTTT

d_call: TRBD1
clone_size: once
j_call: TRBJ2-2
v_call: TRBV18
cdr3_aa: CASSPFSPGQGNTGELFF
cdr3_nt: TGTGCCAGCTCACCTTTTTCTCCGGGACAGGGAAACACCGGGGAGCTGTTTTTT

d_call: TRBD2
clone_size: many
j_call: TRBJ2-1
v_call: TRBV12-3/TRBV12-4
cdr3_aa: CASSPGTSGIGEQFF
cdr3_nt: TGTGCCAGCAGCCCAGGGACTAGCGGGATAGGGGAGCAGTTCTTC

d_call: NA
clone_size: many
j_call: TRBJ1-1
v_call: TRBV20-1
cdr3_aa: CSASKGGGNTEAFF
cdr3_nt: TGCAGTGCTAGTAAGGGTGGGGGGAACACTGAAGCTTTCTTT

d_call: NA
clone_size: few
j_call: TRBJ2-1
v_call: TRBV5-1
cdr3_aa: CASSFWGENEQFF
cdr3_nt: TGCGCCAGCAGCTTCTGGGGGGAGAATGAGCAGTTCTTC

d_call: TRBD2
clone_size: many
j_call: TRBJ2-7
v_call: TRBV9
cdr3_aa: CASSVAGGPPYEQYF
cdr3_nt: TGTGCCAGCAGCGTAGCGGGAGGGCCGCCCTACGAGCAGTACTTC

d_call: TRBD1
clone_size: many
j_call: TRBJ1-3
v_call: TRBV20-1
cdr3_aa: CSAGTTGGNTIYF
cdr3_nt: TGCAGTGCTGGAACGACAGGGGGAAACACCATATATTTT

d_call: NA
clone_size: NA
j_call: TRBJ2-1
v_call: TRBV7-8
cdr3_aa: CATRISAGINHEQFF
cdr3_nt: TGTGCCACCAGAATTTCGGCAGGGATAAACCATGAGCAGTTCTTC

d_call: NA
clone_size: many
j_call: TRBJ1-5
v_call: TRBV20-1
cdr3_aa: CSARPGQTRQPQHF
cdr3_nt: TGCAGTGCTAGACCTGGCCAGACCAGGCAGCCCCAGCATTTT

d_call: NA
clone_size: many
j_call: TRBJ2-7
v_call: TRBV4-1
cdr3_aa: CASSQGGHKYF
cdr3_nt: TGCGCCAGCAGCCAGGGGGGCCATAAGTACTTC

d_call: TRBD1
clone_size: few
j_call: TRBJ2-5
v_call: TRBV11-2
cdr3_aa: CASSSGTVSQETQYF
cdr3_nt: TGTGCCAGCAGCTCCGGGACAGTAAGCCAAGAGACCCAGTACTTC

d_call: TRBD2
clone_size: many
j_call: TRBJ2-2
v_call: TRBV27
cdr3_aa: CASKGLAGVTGELFF
cdr3_nt: TGTGCCAGCAAAGGACTAGCGGGAGTTACCGGGGAGCTGTTTTTT

d_call: TRBD2
clone_size: NA
j_call: TRBJ2-3
v_call: TRBV20-1
cdr3_aa: CSARGWRESTDTQYF
cdr3_nt: TGCAGTGCTAGAGGTTGGCGGGAGAGCACAGATACGCAGTATTTT